The rows below give T cell receptor beta chains drawn from one sample of a study of T-cell reconstitution after alpha-beta-depleted transplantation in children. TCRdb itself ran the PCR reads through MiXCR, one entry per CDR3 protein. The table has about 200,000 distinct CDR3 sequences, 6.6% seen once. The sequencing used PBMCs, collected before TCRalphabeta/CD19-depleted stem cell transplant. These receptors were collected from a boy aged 2 to 9 with acute lymphoblastic leukemia, due to receive a stem cell transplant. Both conserved end residues are part of each CDR3. The D gene is left open where the match is weak. Not every row has a clone size; where given, it reads once, few, many or a size class.

clone_size: many; j_call: TRBJ1-1; d_call: .; v_call: TRBV24-1; cdr3_aa: CATKTPMGEAFF; cdr3_nt: TGTGCCACCAAGACTCCAATGGGGGAAGCTTTCTTT
clone_size: many; j_call: TRBJ2-1; d_call: TRBD2; v_call: TRBV9; cdr3_aa: CASSVEGLAGNEQFF; cdr3_nt: TGTGCCAGCAGCGTAGAAGGGCTAGCGGGAAATGAGCAGTTCTTC
clone_size: many; j_call: TRBJ2-1; d_call: .; v_call: TRBV27; cdr3_aa: CASSIRYNEQFF; cdr3_nt: TGTGCCAGCAGTATCAGATACAATGAGCAGTTCTTC
clone_size: .; j_call: TRBJ1-1; d_call: .; v_call: TRBV5-5; cdr3_aa: CASSFGPGVGGDEAFF; cdr3_nt: TGTGCCAGCAGCTTCGGTCCGGGAGTAGGCGGGGATGAAGCTTTCTTT
clone_size: .; j_call: TRBJ2-1; d_call: .; v_call: TRBV14; cdr3_aa: CASSQEGQISYNEQFF; cdr3_nt: TGTGCCAGCAGCCAAGAAGGACAGATTTCCTACAATGAGCAGTTCTTC
clone_size: many; j_call: TRBJ2-5; d_call: .; v_call: TRBV7-6; cdr3_aa: CASSLVGEAGMETQYF; cdr3_nt: TGTGCCAGCAGCTTAGTAGGGGAGGCTGGTATGGAGACCCAGTACTTC
clone_size: few; j_call: TRBJ2-1; d_call: .; v_call: TRBV5-5; cdr3_aa: CASSGRLGDEQFF; cdr3_nt: TGTGCCAGCAGCGGAAGATTGGGGGATGAGCAGTTCTTC
clone_size: .; j_call: TRBJ1-2; d_call: .; v_call: TRBV19; cdr3_aa: CASSPSGTVISYGYTF; cdr3_nt: TGTGCCAGTAGTCCATCCGGGACGGTGATCAGCTATGGCTACACCTTC
clone_size: many; j_call: TRBJ2-5; d_call: .; v_call: TRBV29-1; cdr3_aa: CSVREPGLLQETQYF; cdr3_nt: TGCAGCGTGCGGGAACCGGGACTGCTTCAGGAGACCCAGTACTTC
clone_size: many; j_call: TRBJ1-1; d_call: .; v_call: TRBV6-2/TRBV6-3; cdr3_aa: CASSFLSTQGDGAFF; cdr3_nt: TGTGCCAGCAGTTTCCTCTCGACCCAGGGTGACGGCGCTTTCTTT
clone_size: few; j_call: TRBJ1-5; d_call: .; v_call: TRBV11-2; cdr3_aa: CASSLDQGLGQPQHF; cdr3_nt: TGTGCCAGCAGCTTAGATCAGGGGCTGGGTCAGCCCCAGCATTTT
clone_size: many; j_call: TRBJ2-1; d_call: TRBD1; v_call: TRBV29-1; cdr3_aa: CSATGNPKTAYNEQFF; cdr3_nt: TGCAGCGCGACAGGGAACCCTAAGACCGCCTACAATGAGCAGTTCTTC
clone_size: .; j_call: TRBJ1-5; d_call: .; v_call: TRBV27; cdr3_aa: CASSSLGGHSNQPQHF; cdr3_nt: TGTGCCAGCAGTTCCCTGGGGGGCCATAGCAATCAGCCCCAGCATTTT
clone_size: .; j_call: TRBJ2-1; d_call: TRBD2; v_call: TRBV11-2; cdr3_aa: CASSLDLAGGPKYNEQFF; cdr3_nt: TGTGCCAGCAGCTTAGACCTAGCGGGAGGGCCAAAGTACAATGAGCAGTTCTTC
clone_size: many; j_call: TRBJ2-1; d_call: TRBD1; v_call: TRBV28; cdr3_aa: CASSISGTGPSYGSSYNEQFF; cdr3_nt: TGTGCCAGCAGTATCTCCGGGACAGGGCCCTCCTATGGCAGCTCCTACAATGAGCAGTTCTTC
clone_size: many; j_call: TRBJ2-7; d_call: TRBD1; v_call: TRBV12-3/TRBV12-4; cdr3_aa: CASSLNRGAREQYF; cdr3_nt: TGTGCCAGCAGTTTGAACAGGGGGGCGCGAGAGCAGTACTTC
clone_size: many; j_call: TRBJ2-1; d_call: .; v_call: TRBV29-1; cdr3_aa: CSGGEGEQFF; cdr3_nt: TGCAGCGGGGGTGAGGGTGAGCAGTTCTTC
clone_size: many; j_call: TRBJ2-4; d_call: .; v_call: TRBV24-1; cdr3_aa: CATSDLTDAKNIQYF; cdr3_nt: TGTGCCACCAGTGATTTGACAGATGCCAAAAACATTCAGTACTTC
clone_size: many; j_call: TRBJ2-1; d_call: TRBD2; v_call: TRBV6-1; cdr3_aa: CASRGTTQTPYNEQFF; cdr3_nt: TGTGCCAGCAGAGGGACTACCCAAACCCCCTACAATGAGCAGTTCTTC
clone_size: many; j_call: TRBJ2-4; d_call: TRBD1; v_call: TRBV28; cdr3_aa: CASRKTGSNIQYF; cdr3_nt: TGTGCCAGCAGAAAGACAGGGTCCAACATTCAGTACTTC
clone_size: many; j_call: TRBJ1-6; d_call: .; v_call: TRBV5-1; cdr3_aa: CASSSIGPRDSPLHF; cdr3_nt: TGCGCCAGCAGCTCCATCGGGCCGCGGGATTCACCCCTCCACTTT
clone_size: few; j_call: TRBJ2-3; d_call: .; v_call: TRBV15; cdr3_aa: CATSGAQGGPTDTQYF; cdr3_nt: TGTGCCACCAGTGGAGCTCAGGGGGGCCCCACAGATACGCAGTATTTT
clone_size: many; j_call: TRBJ2-1; d_call: .; v_call: TRBV4-2; cdr3_aa: CASSQDLLGSSYNEQFF; cdr3_nt: TGTGCCAGCAGCCAAGATCTTCTAGGGAGCTCCTACAATGAGCAGTTCTTC
clone_size: .; j_call: TRBJ1-5; d_call: TRBD1; v_call: TRBV30; cdr3_aa: CAWSRSVDRKSGSNQPQHF; cdr3_nt: TGTGCCTGGAGTAGGTCTGTGGACAGGAAATCCGGGAGCAATCAGCCCCAGCATTTT
clone_size: many; j_call: TRBJ2-1; d_call: TRBD2; v_call: TRBV27; cdr3_aa: CASRPGLAAYNEQFF; cdr3_nt: TGTGCCAGCAGGCCGGGACTAGCGGCTTACAATGAGCAGTTCTTC
clone_size: .; j_call: TRBJ2-7; d_call: .; v_call: TRBV28; cdr3_aa: CASSFGADSSSYEQYF; cdr3_nt: TGTGCCAGCAGTTTTGGGGCGGACAGCAGCTCCTACGAGCAGTACTTC
clone_size: few; j_call: TRBJ1-5; d_call: TRBD1; v_call: TRBV5-1; cdr3_aa: CASSLGGTGDQPQHF; cdr3_nt: TGCGCCAGCAGCTTGGGTGGGACAGGGGATCAGCCCCAGCATTTT
clone_size: few; j_call: TRBJ2-2; d_call: TRBD1; v_call: TRBV3-1; cdr3_aa: CASSYRGPGTGELFF; cdr3_nt: TGTGCCAGCAGCTACAGGGGGCCCGGCACCGGGGAGCTGTTTTTT
clone_size: few; j_call: TRBJ2-7; d_call: TRBD2; v_call: TRBV27; cdr3_aa: CASSGGGIHYEQYF; cdr3_nt: TGTGCCAGCAGTGGGGGGGGGATCCACTACGAGCAGTACTTC
clone_size: many; j_call: TRBJ2-3; d_call: TRBD1; v_call: TRBV12-3/TRBV12-4; cdr3_aa: CASKRDRVTDTQYF; cdr3_nt: TGTGCCAGCAAACGGGACAGGGTCACAGATACGCAGTATTTT
clone_size: .; j_call: TRBJ2-3; d_call: .; v_call: TRBV6-2/TRBV6-3; cdr3_aa: CASSTGLLTDTQYF; cdr3_nt: TGTGCCAGCAGTACGGGACTCCTCACAGATACGCAGTATTTT
clone_size: .; j_call: TRBJ2-5; d_call: .; v_call: TRBV5-1; cdr3_aa: CASTRGFGETQYF; cdr3_nt: TGCGCCAGCACGCGGGGTTTCGGAGAGACCCAGTACTTC
clone_size: many; j_call: TRBJ2-7; d_call: TRBD2; v_call: TRBV5-1; cdr3_aa: CASSLAGEQYF; cdr3_nt: TGTGCCAGCAGCTTAGCGGGCGAGCAGTACTTC
clone_size: many; j_call: TRBJ1-1; d_call: .; v_call: TRBV29-1; cdr3_aa: CSVATGMDTEAFF; cdr3_nt: TGCAGCGTTGCCACAGGGATGGACACTGAAGCTTTCTTT
clone_size: .; j_call: TRBJ2-7; d_call: .; v_call: TRBV5-1; cdr3_aa: CASSSRGVAVYEQYF; cdr3_nt: TGCGCCAGCAGCTCCAGGGGGGTGGCGGTCTACGAGCAGTACTTC
clone_size: few; j_call: TRBJ1-1; d_call: TRBD1; v_call: TRBV29-1; cdr3_aa: CSVKQGVGGTEAFF; cdr3_nt: TGCAGCGTCAAACAGGGGGTGGGTGGCACTGAAGCTTTCTTT
clone_size: few; j_call: TRBJ2-2; d_call: .; v_call: TRBV4-2; cdr3_aa: CASSPNPPGRGIGELFF; cdr3_nt: TGTGCCAGCAGCCCCAACCCGCCGGGACGGGGAATCGGGGAGCTGTTTTTT
clone_size: many; j_call: TRBJ2-7; d_call: .; v_call: TRBV5-6; cdr3_aa: CASSLRAGEQYF; cdr3_nt: TGTGCCAGCAGCCTTAGAGCTGGCGAGCAGTACTTC
clone_size: many; j_call: TRBJ2-1; d_call: TRBD2; v_call: TRBV12-3/TRBV12-4; cdr3_aa: CASSFSGGEQFF; cdr3_nt: TGTGCCAGCAGTTTTTCGGGAGGTGAGCAGTTCTTC
clone_size: many; j_call: TRBJ1-1; d_call: .; v_call: TRBV9; cdr3_aa: CASSVGAFDTEAFF; cdr3_nt: TGTGCCAGCAGCGTAGGGGCGTTCGACACTGAAGCTTTCTTT
clone_size: .; j_call: TRBJ1-3; d_call: .; v_call: TRBV7-8; cdr3_aa: CASSAYTALSGNTIYF; cdr3_nt: TGTGCCAGCAGCGCCTACACAGCTCTCTCTGGAAACACCATATATTTT
clone_size: .; j_call: TRBJ2-5; d_call: .; v_call: TRBV21-1; cdr3_aa: CASSKGTGRRETQYF; cdr3_nt: TGTGCCAGCAGCAAGGGGACGGGCCGGAGGGAGACCCAGTACTTC
clone_size: many; j_call: TRBJ2-1; d_call: TRBD2; v_call: TRBV29-1; cdr3_aa: CSVDRLAGDSGKSYNEQFF; cdr3_nt: TGCAGCGTGGACCGCTTAGCGGGAGATTCGGGAAAGTCTTACAATGAGCAGTTCTTC
clone_size: many; j_call: TRBJ2-3; d_call: TRBD2; v_call: TRBV12-5; cdr3_aa: CASGLSGDHHTQYF; cdr3_nt: TGTGCTAGTGGTTTGAGCGGGGATCATCATACGCAGTATTTT
clone_size: .; j_call: TRBJ2-1; d_call: .; v_call: TRBV6-2/TRBV6-3; cdr3_aa: CASSYFRDPSNEQFF; cdr3_nt: TGTGCCAGCAGTTACTTCCGGGACCCCAGCAATGAGCAGTTCTTC
clone_size: .; j_call: TRBJ2-5; d_call: .; v_call: TRBV6-2/TRBV6-3; cdr3_aa: CASSYLGGEETQYF; cdr3_nt: TGTGCCAGCAGTTACTTGGGAGGAGAAGAGACCCAGTACTTC
clone_size: many; j_call: TRBJ2-1; d_call: TRBD2; v_call: TRBV9; cdr3_aa: CASSVGNSGGVYNEQFF; cdr3_nt: TGTGCCAGCAGCGTAGGTAATAGCGGGGGGGTGTACAATGAGCAGTTCTTC